One sample yielded the 21 T cell receptor beta chains listed below, sequenced in a study of graft-versus-host responses after intestinal transplantation. Processing of graft tissue released intraepithelial and lamina propria lymphocytes. Profiled with immunoSEQ multiplex PCR; TCRdb holds only in-frame clones, not every one. Among about 17,000 clones listed, approximately 86% were seen once. Material: ileum tissue, obtained 17 days after transplant. Receptors were obtained from a human patient who received an intestinal transplant, so some T cells may come from the graft donor.

In its sample, this clone was seen a few times. J is TRBJ2-7 and V is TRBV20-1; the D gene is possibly TRBD2 (6 bases). The CDR3 covers 10 residues. CDR1 is DFQATT and CDR2 is SNEGSKA in the germline V gene (reference sequence). Written as DNA, the CDR3 is TGCAGCTACCTAGCGAACGAGCAGTACTTC. This translates into CSYLANEQYF.

V gene TRBV29-1 combines with J gene TRBJ2-3; D is perhaps TRBD1 (5 bases). The CDR3 has 13 residues. V lost 4 bases and J lost 4, with 12 bases in between. Per germline, CDR1 SQVTM and CDR2 ANQGSEA. The CDR3 spells CSVGGQGSDTQYF. The CDR3 DNA sequence: TGCAGCGTTGGAGGCCAGGGCTCAGATACGCAGTATTTT.

This chain connects TRBV28 to TRBJ1-3; D unresolved. This CDR3 has 14 amino acids. V was trimmed by 3 bases and J by 4 bases, leaving 10 bases between them. The V gene's germline CDR1 is MDHEN and CDR2 SYDVKM. CDR3 sequence: CASSLSEWGNTIYF. DNA of the CDR3: TGTGCCAGCAGTTTGTCCGAATGGGGAAACACCATATATTTT.

This clone was seen more than once but under ten times. The V call is TRBV5-6, the J call TRBJ1-2, with 7 bases fitting TRBD1. CDR1 is SGHDT, CDR2 YYEEEE, per germline. CDR3 length: 13 residues. The V segment lost 4 bases and the J segment 4 bases; nucleotides outside the gene matches: 4. Here the CDR3 DNA reads TGTGCCAGCAGCCAAACAGGGGTCTATGGCTACACCTTC. Amino acid sequence: CASSQTGVYGYTF.

This sequence joins TRBV7-6 and TRBJ2-1, with TRBD2 as a possible D gene (6 bases). This CDR3 has 14 residues. Trimming stripped 5 bases from V and 9 bases from J, with 17 bases between. Germline lookup yields CDR1 SGHVS and CDR2 FNYEAQ. CDR3 DNA: TGTGCCAGCAGCCCAAGTCGGGAGCGACGTGAGCAGTTCTTC. Its protein product is CASSPSRERREQFF.

The chain uses TRBV27 and TRBJ2-7; 10 nucleotides align to TRBD2. The CDR3 runs to 16 residues. CDR1 is MNHEY, CDR2 SMNVEV, per germline (reference sequence). V shed 7 bases and J 4 bases; nucleotides not matched to a gene: 13. In nucleotides, the CDR3 is TGTGCCAGCAAATCAGCGGGAGGGCCACGGAGATACGAGCAGTACTTC. Its protein product is CASKSAGGPRRYEQYF.

The chain joins TRBV2 to TRBJ1-6; perhaps TRBD1 as D (5 bases). CDR1 SNHLY and CDR2 FYNNEI come from the germline V gene. V gave up 2 bases and J gave up 7 bases, with 12 bases separating them. The CDR3 has 15 amino acids. The CDR3 sequence is CASSEHQGRNSPLHF. The CDR3 DNA reads TGTGCCAGCAGTGAACATCAGGGCAGAAATTCACCCCTCCACTTT.

This chain links TRBV28 with TRBJ2-7, with 12 bases identical to TRBD2. Germline-derived CDR1 and CDR2 are MDHEN and SYDVKM. J was trimmed by 4 bases and V by 5 bases; bases with no gene match: 6. CDR3 length: 15 residues. The CDR3 sequence is CASSQTSGRSYEQYF. CDR3 coding DNA: TGTGCCAGCAGTCAAACTAGCGGGAGGTCTTACGAGCAGTACTTC.

The sample holds a few counts of this clone. The same CDR3 also results from other DNA sequences found in this sample. The J gene is TRBJ1-3, the V gene TRBV28; D is possibly TRBD1 (6 bases). CDR3 length: 14 amino acids. Looked up from germline, CDR1 is MDHEN and CDR2 is SYDVKM. Trimming left V 5 bases short and J 1 base short, with 9 bases between. CDR3 coding DNA: TGTGCCAGCAGTCTAGGGGGTTCTGGAAACACCATATATTTT. Its protein product is CASSLGGSGNTIYF.

The V gene is TRBV11-2, the J gene TRBJ1-5; no firm D call. Germline CDR1 is SGHAT and CDR2 is FQNNGV. Trimming removed 1 base from V and 2 bases from J, with 3 bases in between. This CDR3 contains 13 residues. This CDR3 reads CASSLAGNQPQHF. Written as DNA, the CDR3 is TGTGCCAGCAGCTTAGCCGGCAATCAGCCCCAGCATTTT.

V gene TRBV27 combines with J gene TRBJ2-1; no clear D gene. This CDR3 has 10 amino acids. Trimming cost V 5 bases and J 15 bases, with 11 bases left between them. The germline V gene encodes CDR1 MNHEY and CDR2 SMNVEV (reference sequence). The CDR3 bases are TGTGCCAGCAGTCCCTACGGACGGTTCTTC. Protein sequence: CASSPYGRFF.

V and J are TRBV20-1 and TRBJ1-3; D is undetermined. CDR3 size: 11 residues. With 5 bases removed from V and 4 bases from J, the gap between germline ends came to 6 bases. CDR1 DFQATT and CDR2 SNEGSKA come from the germline V gene (reference sequence). The DNA for the CDR3 is TGCAGTGCTGGGCCCGGAAACACCATATATTTT. Translation: CSAGPGNTIYF.

V is TRBV28 and J is TRBJ1-1, with a possible D match to TRBD1 (6 bases). This CDR3 contains 14 residues. The germline V gene encodes CDR1 MDHEN and CDR2 SYDVKM. V shed 2 bases and J shed 10 bases, with 17 bases lying between them. CDR3 protein: CASSLGGTGNGAFF. CDR3 in DNA: TGTGCCAGCAGTTTAGGGGGCACAGGGAACGGAGCTTTCTTT. Together with reference TRBV28 and TRBJ1-1, the CDR3 gives the full variable domain: DVKVTQSSRYLVKRTGEKVFLECVQDMDHENMFWYRQDPGLGLRLIYFSYDVKMKEKGDIPEGYSVSREKKERFSLILESASTNQTSMYLCASSLGGTGNGAFFGQGTRLTVV.

V is TRBV7-9 and J is TRBJ2-2; D unclear. The germline V gene has CDR1 SEHNR and CDR2 FQNEAQ (reference sequence). CDR3 length: 17 residues. Trimming removed 0 bases from V and 2 bases from J, with 13 bases in between. The CDR3 bases are TGTGCCAGCAGCTTAGCGCCGGAGACACCAAACACCGGGGAGCTGTTTTTT. Residues: CASSLAPETPNTGELFF. The full variable domain, in which reference TRBV7-9 and TRBJ2-2 provide the parts outside the CDR3, is DTGVSQNPRHKITKRGQNVTFRCDPISEHNRLYWYRQTLGQGPEFLTYFQNEAQLEKSRLLSDRFSAERPKGSFSTLEIQRTEQGDSAMYLCASSLAPETPNTGELFFGEGSRLTVL.

V and J are TRBV12-2 and TRBJ1-6; the table's D call, TRBD1, was not checked against the DNA. TRBV12-2 represents a pseudogene. CDR3 size: 16 residues. This chain's CDR3 is CASRLAQRQMNSPLHF. CDR3 nucleotides: TGTGCAAGTCGCTTAGCGCAGCGACAGATGAATTCACCCCTCCACTTT.

The rearrangement joins TRBV7-9 to TRBJ1-2; D call uncertain. Between the trimmed V and J ends, which lost 3 bases and 3 bases, there was a span of 8 bases. The CDR3 loop spans 13 amino acids. CDR1 is SEHNR, CDR2 FQNEAQ, per germline (reference sequence). The CDR3 reads CASSFQGYYGYTF. The DNA for the CDR3 is TGTGCCAGCAGCTTTCAAGGTTACTATGGCTACACCTTC.

Worth noting for this clone: Other DNA sequences from this sample encode an identical CDR3 as well. The gene calls are TRBV28 and TRBJ1-3; 8 bases map to TRBD1. The CDR3 runs 14 residues. V trimming: 5 bases; J trimming: 4 bases; junction bases outside the gene matches: 4. CDR1 is MDHEN and CDR2 is SYDVKM in the germline V gene. Here the CDR3 reads CASSPGGTGNTIYF. CDR3 in DNA: TGTGCCAGCAGTCCAGGGGGCACGGGAAACACCATATATTTT.

The chain uses TRBV7-2 and TRBJ2-7; TRBD2 agrees at 7 bases. The germline gives CDR1 SGHTA, CDR2 FQGNSA. CDR3 length equals 13 residues. Trimming took 5 bases from V and 2 from J; bases not matched to a gene: 3. For the CDR3, the DNA is TGTGCCAGCAGCCTTCGGGGGGCCTACGAGCAGTACTTC. Amino acid sequence: CASSLRGAYEQYF.

This clone has only a few counts. The V and J genes are TRBV27 and TRBJ2-7; possible D gene TRBD2, 5 bases. V was cut by 8 bases and J by 2 bases, with 13 bases left in between. The CDR3 consists of 13 residues. The germline V gene has CDR1 MNHEY and CDR2 SMNVEV (reference sequence). In DNA, the CDR3 is TGTGCCAGCGGTCTCAGCGGAACCTACGAGCAGTACTTC. It codes for CASGLSGTYEQYF.

The chain has TRBV14 and TRBJ1-2; D is ambiguous. Trimming removed 3 bases at V and 2 bases at J, with 4 bases between. There are 12 residues in the CDR3. Germline-derived CDR1 and CDR2 are SGHDN and FVKESK. CDR3 protein: CASSQVNYGYTF. CDR3 nucleotide sequence: TGTGCCAGCAGCCAGGTGAACTATGGCTACACCTTC.

The V call is TRBV4-1, the J call TRBJ2-5; TRBD2 agrees at 11 bases. CDR1 MGHRA and CDR2 YSYEKL come from the germline V gene. V was pared by 0 bases and J by 0 bases, with 6 bases of the junction left unmatched. The CDR3 consists of 18 residues. The CDR3 protein is CASSQERLAGGHQETQYF. The CDR3 coding sequence is TGCGCCAGCAGCCAAGAACGGCTAGCGGGGGGCCACCAAGAGACCCAGTACTTC.